The 11 T cell receptor beta chains given below trace back to one sample, sequenced in a study of breast tumors, draining lymph nodes, adjacent tissues listed by TCRdb under 2016. Receptors were amplified or captured by multiplex PCR. This sample was sequenced with an Illumina HiSeq 2000. TCRdb itself trimmed the public reads at Q25 with fastp, ran MiXCR and retained productive beta chains. Each record represents a unique CDR3 protein, reported with the most common genes and DNA among its rows. The sample contains about 170,000 distinct CDR3 sequences, roughly 35% of them found a single time. Of the sample, over 3.5% falls within the top ten clones. The axillary draining lymph nodes of breast cancer patients were the source of the lymph node samples. Sequenced: axillary lymph node tissue. The receptors stem from a female donor with breast cancer. Some clones in this sample may be carry-over from other donors' samples.

This clonotype is a singleton in its sample. The chain carries TRBV7-6 and TRBJ2-3; D is perhaps TRBD1 or TRBD2 (6 bases each). The V end lost 0 bases, the J end lost 5 bases, and 15 bases lay between the germline ends. Germline CDR1 SGHVS, CDR2 FNYEAQ. The CDR3 extends over 16 amino acids. The CDR3 DNA is TGTGCCAGCAGCTTAGCGGGGGGCTTGGGACGAGATACGCAGTATTTT. This sequence encodes CASSLAGGLGRDTQYF. The full variable domain, with the rest looked up from reference TRBV7-6 and TRBJ2-3, is GAGVSQSPRYKVTKRGQDVALRCDPISGHVSLYWYRQALGQGPEFLTYFNYEAQQDKSGLPNDRFSAERPEGSISTLTIQRTEQRDSAMYRCASSLAGGLGRDTQYFGPGTRLTVL.

The J gene is TRBJ2-5, the V gene TRBV20-1; TRBD2 aligns across 8 bases. Germline V lookup: CDR1 DFQATT, CDR2 SNEGSKA (reference sequence). With V trimmed by 6 bases and J by 4 bases, 13 bases remained unmatched. The CDR3 loop spans 15 amino acids. The CDR3 nucleotides are TGCAGTGCCAGCAGCCTAACGGGGGGGGGAGAGACCCAGTACTTC. It translates to CSASSLTGGGETQYF.

This clonotype was seen at least ten times. This chain joins TRBV7-9 and TRBJ1-2; D not certain. CDR3 length: 13 residues. CDR1 is SEHNR and CDR2 is FQNEAQ in the germline V gene (reference sequence). Trimming removed 1 base from V and 5 bases from J, with 8 bases in between. The CDR3 loop is CASSLGGRYGYTF. CDR3 coding DNA: TGTGCCAGCAGCTTAGGAGGGCGTTATGGCTACACCTTC.

The chain employs TRBV6-4 and TRBJ2-1; maybe TRBD1 (6 bases). Germline assignment: CDR1 MRHNA and CDR2 SNTAGT. The CDR3 is made up of 15 amino acids. V lost 5 bases and J 3 bases, leaving 14 bases between the germline ends. In nucleotides, the CDR3 is TGTGCCAGCAGTTCCGGGGACATCCGCTACAATGAGCAGTTCTTC. It specifies CASSSGDIRYNEQFF.

The V call is TRBV10-3, the J call TRBJ2-6; 9 nucleotides match TRBD1. The CDR3 is made up of 18 amino acids. Germline V gene sequence: CDR1 ENHRY, CDR2 SYGVKD. V dropped 1 base and J dropped 4; count of bases not matched to a gene: 8. As DNA, the CDR3 is TGTGCCATCAGTGAGTTTGGGGACAGGGTGGGAGGGGCCAACGTCCTGACTTTC. This translates into CAISEFGDRVGGANVLTF.

There are many counts of this clonotype. CDR3 sequence: CASSYSGTTGGGQPQHF. As DNA, the CDR3 is TGTGCCAGCAGTTACTCGGGGACTACAGGGGGCGGTCAGCCCCAGCATTTT. V and J are TRBV6-6 and TRBJ1-5; 9 nucleotides align to TRBD1. Germline trimming cut 0 bases from V and 6 bases from J; bases unmatched to any gene: 9. CDR3 length equals 17 residues. Germline CDR1 reads MNHNY; CDR2 reads SVGAGI (reference sequence).

About this clonotype itself: The germline gene is not matched at one end of the junction; a read error may be the cause. The J gene is TRBJ2-3, the V gene TRBV7-3; weak D call: TRBD2 (6 bases). CDR3 size: 15 residues. The germline CDR1 and CDR2 sequences are SGHTA and FQGTGA. CDR3 sequence: CASSSSGSGTDTQRF. The CDR3 nucleotides read TGTGCCAGCAGCTCATCGGGTAGCGGCACAGATACGCAGCGTTTT.

The V call is TRBV7-2, the J call TRBJ2-3, with 7 bases that match TRBD1. V lost 6 bases to trimming and J lost 4 bases; unmatched junction nucleotides: 7. CDR1 and CDR2 (germline): SGHTA, FQGNSA. The length of the CDR3 is 14 residues. CDR3 region: CASRGQDWSDTQYF. The CDR3 DNA sequence: TGTGCCAGCAGAGGACAGGACTGGTCAGATACGCAGTATTTT. The variable domain in full, with the rest retrieved from reference TRBV7-2 and TRBJ2-3, is GAGVSQSPSNKVTEKGKDVELRCDPISGHTALYWYRQSLGQGLEFLIYFQGNSAPDKSGLPSDRFSAERTGGSVSTLTIQRTQQEDSAVYLCASRGQDWSDTQYFGPGTRLTVL.

This clonotype was observed many times. The rearrangement joins TRBV6-1 to TRBJ1-2; D call uncertain. V lost 10 bases, J lost 0 bases, and 18 bases lay in between. The CDR3 is made up of 15 amino acids. CDR1 is MNHNS and CDR2 is SASEGT in the germline V gene. The CDR3, as DNA: TGTGCCACAGGCGCGGGTCGGGTAACTAACTATGGCTACACCTTC. This gives the protein CATGAGRVTNYGYTF.

The table lists this clonotype with a few counts. The V call is TRBV7-9, the J call TRBJ1-1; 10 bases agree with TRBD1. Germline V CDR1 and CDR2: SEHNR, FQNEAQ (reference sequence). V shed 5 bases, J shed 4 bases, and the junction held 4 bases outside the gene matches. The CDR3 totals 14 residues. The CDR3 region has the DNA TGTGCCAGCAGCCAGGGACAGGGGACCACTGAAGCTTTCTTT. It translates to CASSQGQGTTEAFF.

The sample holds many counts of this clonotype. Sequence at one end of the junction differs from germline and may be a read error. This sequence joins TRBV11-2 and TRBJ2-6, with D hard to call. The CDR3 totals 16 residues. Germline CDR1 reads SGHAT; CDR2 reads FQNNGV. CDR3 nucleotides: TGTGCCAGCAGCTTAGTTCGGATGCCTGGGACCAACGTCCTGACTTTC. Translated, it gives CASSLVRMPGTNVLTF.